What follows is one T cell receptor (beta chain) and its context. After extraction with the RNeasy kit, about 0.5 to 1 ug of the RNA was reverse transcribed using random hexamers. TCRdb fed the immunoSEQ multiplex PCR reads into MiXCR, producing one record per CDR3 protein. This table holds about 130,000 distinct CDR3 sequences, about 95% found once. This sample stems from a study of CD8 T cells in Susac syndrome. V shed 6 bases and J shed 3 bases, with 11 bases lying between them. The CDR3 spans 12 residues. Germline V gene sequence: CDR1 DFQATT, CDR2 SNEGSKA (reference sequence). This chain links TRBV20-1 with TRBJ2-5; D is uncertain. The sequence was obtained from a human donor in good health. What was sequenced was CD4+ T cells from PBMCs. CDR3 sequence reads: CSAPTAKETQYF. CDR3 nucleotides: TGCAGTGCCCCGACTGCAAAAGAGACCCAGTACTTC.